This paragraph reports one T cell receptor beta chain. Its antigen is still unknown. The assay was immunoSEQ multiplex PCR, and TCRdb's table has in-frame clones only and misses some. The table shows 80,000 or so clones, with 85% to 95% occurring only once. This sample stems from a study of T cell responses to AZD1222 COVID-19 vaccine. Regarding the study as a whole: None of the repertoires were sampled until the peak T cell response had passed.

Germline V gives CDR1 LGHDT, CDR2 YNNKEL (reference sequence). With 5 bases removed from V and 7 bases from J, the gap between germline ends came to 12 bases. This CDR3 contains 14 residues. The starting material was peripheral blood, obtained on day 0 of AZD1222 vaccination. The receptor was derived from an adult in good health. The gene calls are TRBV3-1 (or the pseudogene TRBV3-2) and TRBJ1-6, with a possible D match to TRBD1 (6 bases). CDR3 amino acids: CASSRDTSNSPLHF. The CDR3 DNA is TGTGCCAGCAGCAGGGACACCTCCAATTCACCCCTCCACTTT.